The sequence of this TCR beta chain was determined in a study of identical twins. V was cut by 2 bases and J by 8 bases, with 7 bases left in between. In germline, CDR1 is GTSNPN, CDR2 SVGIG (reference sequence). This CDR3 is built from 11 residues. Regarding the study as a whole: Researchers caution that invariant MAIT and iNKT cells could partly confound zero-insertion analyses. There were fewer insertions in abundant cord blood beta clonotypes, but memory repertoires showed no such pattern. Weaker excess twin sharing was seen among beta out-of-frame sequences. Models underpredicted monozygotic twin sharing of out-of-frame TCR alpha.

TCRdb used MiXCR to reprocess the 5' RACE reads, holding one entry per CDR3 protein. The sample includes some 1,700,000 distinct CDR3 sequences, more than 30% of them seen just once. In this sample, this clonotype turned up a few times. No antigen is known for it. This receptor was obtained from a newborn girl in good health. Input material: cord blood. The chain is built from TRBV30 and TRBJ2-1, with D uncertain. The CDR3 sequence is CAWSPLYEQFF. The CDR3 nucleotides read TGTGCCTGGAGTCCCCTTTATGAGCAGTTCTTC.